One sample yielded the 21 T cell receptor beta chains listed below, sequenced in a study of cytomegalovirus exposure and HLA in healthy donors. The PCR made use of 60 Vbeta and 13 Jbeta primers. Clones were sequenced by immunoSEQ multiplex PCR, and TCRdb holds only the in-frame ones, with some missing. In the table there are some 150,000 clones, about 80% of which are singletons. Material: PBMCs. The receptors originated from a man aged 30 to 45 in good health and CMV-seropositive.

Only a few counts were recorded for this clone. J is TRBJ1-1 and V is TRBV2, with no clear D. This CDR3 is built from 14 residues. Deletions cut 5 bases from V and 3 bases from J, with 13 bases between. Germline assignment: CDR1 SNHLY and CDR2 FYNNEI. The CDR3 reads CASSRIVADTEAFF. CDR3 DNA: TGTGCCAGCAGTAGGATAGTGGCGGACACTGAAGCTTTCTTT.

The chain couples TRBV2 to TRBJ2-2; 8 bases are a match to TRBD1. V was pared by 5 bases and J by 7 bases, with 6 bases of the junction left unmatched. From germline, CDR1 is SNHLY and CDR2 FYNNEI. This CDR3 is built from 14 residues. The CDR3: CASSPQGVNGELFF. The DNA of the CDR3 is TGTGCCAGCAGTCCACAGGGGGTGAACGGGGAGCTGTTTTTT.

The CDR3 loop reads CASSVGTVTTGEQFF. CDR3 nucleotides: TGTGCCAGCAGCGTAGGGACAGTTACCACAGGTGAGCAGTTCTTC. The V gene is TRBV9, the J gene TRBJ2-1; D might be TRBD1 (6 bases). V shed 0 bases and J shed 9 bases, with 16 bases lying between them. The CDR3 length is 15 residues. CDR1 and CDR2 from the germline V gene are SGDLS and YYNGEE.

For this clone: The junction does not match germline at one end; this may be a read error. This chain joins TRBV7-2 and TRBJ2-1; D is possibly TRBD2 (5 bases). Germline V gives CDR1 SGHTA, CDR2 FQGNSA. The CDR3 contains 15 residues. CDR3 nucleotide sequence: TGTGCCAGCAGCTTAGATAGCGCTAGCTACAGTGAGCAGTTCTTC. Protein sequence: CASSLDSASYSEQFF.

This chain connects TRBV5-1 to TRBJ2-3; D is possibly TRBD2 (7 bases). The germline V and J ends were trimmed by 3 bases and 0 bases, with 14 bases remaining between them. Germline assignment: CDR1 SGHRS and CDR2 YFSETQ. The CDR3 runs 16 residues. The CDR3 region has the DNA TGCGCCAGCAGCTACCACGGGGGGCAAAGCACAGATACGCAGTATTTT. Translating gives CASSYHGGQSTDTQYF.

V is TRBV14 and J is TRBJ2-3; 8 bases match TRBD2. The CDR3 totals 16 residues. Germline values: CDR1 SGHDN, CDR2 FVKESK. V shed 0 bases, J shed 5 bases, and the junction held 7 bases outside the gene matches. In nucleotides, the CDR3 is TGTGCCAGCAGCCAAGATGTCGGGGGGGCCGGAGATACGCAGTATTTT. Translation gives CASSQDVGGAGDTQYF.

The V gene is TRBV29-1, the J gene TRBJ2-2; TRBD1 agrees at 9 bases. The CDR3 sequence is 12 residues long. The germline V gene encodes CDR1 SQVTM and CDR2 ANQGSEA. J lost 6 bases, V lost 7 bases, and 3 bases had no gene match. The CDR3 bases are TGCAGCGCCGGGGACAGGGCCGGGGAGCTGTTTTTT. The encoded protein is CSAGDRAGELFF.

The gene calls are TRBV5-1 and TRBJ2-6; D unresolved. The CDR3 spans 15 residues. Per the germline V gene, CDR1 is SGHRS and CDR2 is YFSETQ. Trimming removed 0 bases at V and 0 bases at J, with 4 bases between. CDR3 coding DNA: TGCGCCAGCAGCTTGGCCAACTCTGGGGCCAACGTCCTGACTTTC. It encodes CASSLANSGANVLTF.

V usage is TRBV27 and J usage is TRBJ1-2, with D possibly being TRBD1 (6 bases). Trimming cost V 4 bases and J 5 bases, with 17 bases left between them. From germline, CDR1 is MNHEY and CDR2 SMNVEV (reference sequence). CDR3 length: 15 residues. Here the CDR3 reads CASSYRLDRRYGYTF. The DNA for the CDR3 is TGTGCCAGCAGTTACCGCCTTGACAGGCGGTATGGCTACACCTTC.

The V and J genes are TRBV11-3 and TRBJ2-4; 12 bases map to TRBD2. Germline lookup yields CDR1 SGHNT and CDR2 YENEEA. J was trimmed by 3 bases and V by 7 bases; bases with no gene match: 16. The CDR3 extends over 19 amino acids. CDR3 region: CASTHPWASGGEVKNIQYF. The DNA for the CDR3 is TGTGCCAGCACCCACCCGTGGGCTAGCGGGGGGGAGGTCAAAAACATTCAGTACTTC.

This clone has more than one count but fewer than ten. This sequence joins TRBV4-3 and TRBJ1-1, with a weak D call TRBD1 (5 bases). The CDR3 runs 13 residues. V shed 6 bases and J shed 1 base, with 9 bases lying between them. CDR1 is LGHNA, CDR2 YSLEER, per germline. In nucleotides, the CDR3 is TGCGCCAGCAGTAGGACACCGAACACTGAAGCTTTCTTT. This codes for CASSRTPNTEAFF.

This clone was counted a few times. The rearrangement links TRBV19 to TRBJ2-1; TRBD1 is a possible D gene (6 bases). CDR3 size: 13 residues. Germline values: CDR1 LNHDA, CDR2 SQIVND (reference sequence). The V and J ends lost 7 bases and 4 bases respectively, with 11 bases between them. For the CDR3, the DNA is TGTGCCAGTACCCCCGGACAGTACAATGAGCAGTTCTTC. Its translation: CASTPGQYNEQFF.

The chain is built from TRBV5-1 and TRBJ2-3; D is possibly TRBD2 (6 bases). The CDR3 length is 15 residues. V lost 4 bases to trimming and J lost 1 base, with 13 bases between them. Germline values: CDR1 SGHRS, CDR2 YFSETQ. DNA for the CDR3: TGCGCCAGCAGCGAAGGGGCTAGCGGCACAGATACGCAGTATTTT. Translating gives CASSEGASGTDTQYF.

This chain connects TRBV6-1 to TRBJ1-6; TRBD1 agrees at 7 bases. Germline V gene sequence: CDR1 MNHNS, CDR2 SASEGT. V lost 8 bases to trimming and J lost 10 bases; unmatched junction nucleotides: 14. This CDR3 spans 15 amino acids. The CDR3 here is CASADRAALGSPLHF. The CDR3 DNA follows: TGTGCCAGCGCTGACAGGGCGGCTCTAGGGTCACCCCTCCACTTT.

The V call is TRBV14, the J call TRBJ2-3; a possible D gene is TRBD1 (6 bases). V gave up 3 bases and J gave up 3 bases, with 25 bases separating them. Germline V gives CDR1 SGHDN, CDR2 FVKESK. The CDR3 is 19 amino acids. As DNA, the CDR3 is TGTGCCAGCAGCCAGGAGTATTTCCGCCGGGACACCACGACAGATACGCAGTATTTT. Protein product: CASSQEYFRRDTTTDTQYF.

The chain couples TRBV6-6 to TRBJ2-7; D is uncertain. V lost 2 bases, J lost 5 bases, and 10 bases lay in between. CDR3 length equals 13 residues. Per germline, CDR1 MNHNY and CDR2 SVGAGI (reference sequence). CDR3 DNA: TGTGCCAGCAGTTACGCTCCACTGAACGAGCAGTACTTC. Translating it yields CASSYAPLNEQYF.

This rearrangement joins TRBV19 to TRBJ1-4, with TRBD1 matching 10 bases. Looked up from germline, CDR1 is LNHDA and CDR2 is SQIVND (reference sequence). The ends lost 4 bases at V and 8 bases at J; junction bases unmatched: 7. The CDR3 extends over 15 amino acids. CDR3 sequence (DNA): TGTGCCAGTAGTAACCGACAGGGGGCAGGGGAAAAACTGTTTTTT. It is translated as CASSNRQGAGEKLFF.

This chain links TRBV14 with TRBJ1-1, with 11 bases aligning to TRBD1. Trimming removed 4 bases from V and 1 base from J; junction bases left unmatched: 5. The length of the CDR3 is 16 residues. Germline CDR1 is SGHDN and CDR2 is FVKESK. The chain's CDR3 is CASSPLGQGANTEAFF. The DNA for the CDR3 is TGTGCCAGCAGCCCCCTCGGACAGGGGGCGAACACTGAAGCTTTCTTT. The whole variable domain, remainder taken from reference TRBV14 and TRBJ1-1, is EAGVTQFPSHSVIEKGQTVTLRCDPISGHDNLYWYRRVMGKEIKFLLHFVKESKQDESGMPNNRFLAERTGGTYSTLKVQPAELEDSGVYFCASSPLGQGANTEAFFGQGTRLTVV.

The V gene is TRBV5-4, the J gene TRBJ2-5; 9 bases are shared with TRBD1. This CDR3 contains 17 residues. CDR1 is SGHNT and CDR2 is YYREEE in the germline V gene (reference sequence). With V trimmed by 0 bases and J by 4 bases, 10 bases remained unmatched. The CDR3, as DNA: TGTGCCAGCAGCTTGGGGGGACAGGGTGGTTGGGTAGAGACCCAGTACTTC. It encodes CASSLGGQGGWVETQYF.

The V call is TRBV10-3, the J call TRBJ2-5; the D gene is possibly TRBD1 (5 bases). In germline, CDR1 is ENHRY, CDR2 SYGVKD. V was trimmed by 4 bases and J by 3 bases, leaving 9 bases between them. The CDR3 runs 13 residues. The CDR3 nucleotides read TGTGCCATCAGTGGACAGACAAAAGAGACCCAGTACTTC. It encodes CAISGQTKETQYF.

The J gene is TRBJ1-6, the V gene TRBV6-5; D is undetermined. V gave up 2 bases and J gave up 0 bases, with 5 bases separating them. Germline V gene data show CDR1 as MNHEY and CDR2 as SVGAGI. The CDR3 sequence is 15 residues long. In nucleotides, the CDR3 is TGTGCCAGCAGTTACGGGAGCTCCTATAATTCACCCCTCCACTTT. The encoded protein is CASSYGSSYNSPLHF.